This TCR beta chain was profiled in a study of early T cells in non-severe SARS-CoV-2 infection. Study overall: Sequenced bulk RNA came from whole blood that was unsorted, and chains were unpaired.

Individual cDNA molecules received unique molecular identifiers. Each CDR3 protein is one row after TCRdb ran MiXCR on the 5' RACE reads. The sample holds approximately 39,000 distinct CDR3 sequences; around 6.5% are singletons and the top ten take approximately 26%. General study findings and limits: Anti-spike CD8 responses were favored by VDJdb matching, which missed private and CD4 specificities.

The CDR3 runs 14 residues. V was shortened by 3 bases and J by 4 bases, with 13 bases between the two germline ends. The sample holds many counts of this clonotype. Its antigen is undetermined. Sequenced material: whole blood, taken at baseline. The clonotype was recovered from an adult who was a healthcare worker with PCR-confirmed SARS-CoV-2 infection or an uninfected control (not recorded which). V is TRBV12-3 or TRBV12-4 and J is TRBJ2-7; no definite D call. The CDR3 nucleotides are TGTGCCAGCAGTTTTTCGTCTCTTCTTTACGAGCAGTACTTC. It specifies CASSFSSLLYEQYF.